This T cell receptor beta chain was sequenced during a study of blood T cell repertoires in COVID-19. Across the study: Samples taken during acute and convalescent COVID-19 were collected in the United States, Italy and Spain. PBMCs, B-cell-depleted T cells, or T cells were the source of the cDNA or gDNA that made up the material.

V was shortened by 4 bases and J by 11 bases, with 18 bases between the two germline ends. The CDR3 totals 15 residues. Germline assignment: CDR1 SNHLY and CDR2 FYNNEI. How the authors handled the data: How many nucleated cells were present was estimated from reference gene primer amplification. TCRdb keeps only in-frame clones here, not all; method: immunoSEQ multiplex PCR. V, J and clone size reflect that table, while D and trimming were determined from the DNA. The sample has around 100,000 clones, 65% to 85% seen once. Sequencing used peripheral blood. The genes are TRBV2 and TRBJ1-6, with D possibly matching TRBD1 (5 bases). This clonotype was sampled from a woman in her seventies with acute or convalescent COVID-19. CDR3 sequence reads: CASSGDPGGSTPLHF. In nucleotides, the CDR3 is TGTGCCAGCAGTGGGGACCCCGGAGGGTCGACACCCCTCCACTTT.